The 4 T cell receptor beta chains reported below all come from one sample, sequenced in a study of HIV-infected patients and healthy controls. Each CDR3 protein is one row after TCRdb ran MiXCR on the 5' RACE reads. The sample records about 18,000 distinct CDR3 sequences, approximately 18% being singletons. Input material: CD8+ T cells from blood. These receptors all stem from a human donor in good health.

This clonotype was seen repeatedly, ten times or more. The V gene is TRBV11-2, the J gene TRBJ2-3; D gene ambiguous. The CDR3 contains 14 residues. Trimming stripped 3 bases from V and 3 bases from J, with 10 bases between. Germline V gives CDR1 SGHAT, CDR2 FQNNGV. Written as DNA, the CDR3 is TGTGCCAGCAGCTTCTCCCGCGGTACAGATACGCAGTATTTT. Translation: CASSFSRGTDTQYF.

V usage is TRBV29-1 and J usage is TRBJ2-2, with 8 nucleotides matching TRBD2. V lost 3 bases to trimming and J lost 4 bases; unmatched junction nucleotides: 4. This CDR3 contains 14 residues. Germline V CDR1 and CDR2: SQVTM, ANQGSEA. CDR3 residues: CSVDRAGVTGELFF. Here the CDR3 DNA reads TGCAGCGTTGATCGAGCGGGAGTCACCGGGGAGCTGTTTTTT.

This clonotype came up a few times. The gene calls are TRBV19 and TRBJ1-1; TRBD1 agrees at 7 bases. V gave up 5 bases and J gave up 4 bases; unmatched junction bases: 4. Germline V gives CDR1 LNHDA, CDR2 SQIVND (reference sequence). The CDR3 loop spans 13 amino acids. The DNA of the CDR3 is TGTGCCAGTAGTGCCACAGGGGCCACTGAAGCTTTCTTT. This codes for CASSATGATEAFF.

This clonotype appeared a few times. The V gene is TRBV9, the J gene TRBJ2-3; 10 bases line up with TRBD1. This CDR3 is 18 amino acids long. The junction had 11 bases not matched to a gene; V was cut back by 3 bases and J by 1 base. Germline V gene sequence: CDR1 SGDLS, CDR2 YYNGEE. The CDR3 is CASSAAPGQGTRTDTQYF. The CDR3 DNA reads as TGTGCCAGCAGCGCGGCCCCGGGACAGGGGACCCGCACAGATACGCAGTATTTT.